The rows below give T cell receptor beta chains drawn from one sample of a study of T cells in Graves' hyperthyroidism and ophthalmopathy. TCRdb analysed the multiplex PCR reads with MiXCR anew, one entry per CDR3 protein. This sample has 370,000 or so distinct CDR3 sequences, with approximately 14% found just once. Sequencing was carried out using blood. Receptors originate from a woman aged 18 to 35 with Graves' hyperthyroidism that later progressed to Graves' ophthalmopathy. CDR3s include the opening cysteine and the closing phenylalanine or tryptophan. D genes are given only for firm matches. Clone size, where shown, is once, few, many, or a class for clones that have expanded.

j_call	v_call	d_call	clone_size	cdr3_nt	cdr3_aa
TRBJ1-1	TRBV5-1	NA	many	TGCGCCAGCAGCTTGGCCTTAGGGAGCACTGAAGCTTTCTTT	CASSLALGSTEAFF
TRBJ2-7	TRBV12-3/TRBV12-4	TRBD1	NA	TGTGCCAGCAGGCGACAGGGGGCGACCTACGAGCAGTACTTC	CASRRQGATYEQYF
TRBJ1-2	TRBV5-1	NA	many	TGCGCCAGCAGCCCACAGGGTAATGGCTACACCTTC	CASSPQGNGYTF
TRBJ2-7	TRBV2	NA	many	TGTGCCAGCATGGGGGTCCTAGAATACGAGCAGTACTTC	CASMGVLEYEQYF
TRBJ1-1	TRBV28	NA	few	TGTGCCAGCAGTTTGGGACATATAAACACTGAAGCTTTCTTT	CASSLGHINTEAFF
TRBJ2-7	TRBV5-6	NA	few	TGTGCCAGCAGCTTGGAGGTGGCGCCATCCTACGAGCAGTACTTC	CASSLEVAPSYEQYF
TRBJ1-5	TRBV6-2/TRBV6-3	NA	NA	TGTGCCAGCAGTTACGTAGGGATTAGCAATCAGCCCCAGCATTTT	CASSYVGISNQPQHF
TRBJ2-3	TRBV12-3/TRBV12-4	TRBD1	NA	TGTGCCAGCAGCCAGACAGGGGTTGCAGATACGCAGTATTTT	CASSQTGVADTQYF
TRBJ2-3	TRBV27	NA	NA	TGTGCCAGCAGTTCGCGGATCTCCACAGATACGCAGTATTTT	CASSSRISTDTQYF
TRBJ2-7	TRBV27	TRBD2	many	TGTGCCAGCAGTCTGGGACTAGCGGGAGGGGTTCTCTACGAGCAGTACTTC	CASSLGLAGGVLYEQYF
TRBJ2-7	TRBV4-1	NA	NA	TGCGCCAGTCGGAGGTCCCCGGGGAGCGACGAGCAGTACTTC	CASRRSPGSDEQYF
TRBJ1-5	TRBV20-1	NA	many	TGCAGTGCTAGGGGCCCGGAGGGAGGCCAGCCCCAGCATTTT	CSARGPEGGQPQHF
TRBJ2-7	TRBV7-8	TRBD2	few	TGTGCCAGCAGCATACAGAACCGGGAGGCCATGAAGGACTACGAGCAGTACTTC	CASSIQNREAMKDYEQYF